The clone carrying this T cell receptor beta chain was seen repeatedly, ten times or more. Antigen: not known. The germline V and J ends were trimmed by 4 bases and 6 bases, with 13 bases remaining between them. The CDR3 runs 13 residues. CDR1 is MGHRA and CDR2 is YSYEKL in the germline V gene. This record comes from a study of T cells in Graves' hyperthyroidism and ophthalmopathy. Study summary: Peripheral blood draws took place at initial diagnosis, ahead of any treatment.

General study findings and limits: Most clonotypes that expanded in the thyroid above 0.001 also showed up in blood.

Amplified TCR beta CDR3 regions came from RNA transcripts. The HTBI primer set served for first-round RT-PCR of the TCR CDR3. TCRdb redid the calling of the multiplex PCR reads with MiXCR, one entry per CDR3 protein. The table records about 550,000 distinct CDR3 sequences, less than 25% of them present only once. Patients aged 18 to 65 with hyperthyroidism were newly diagnosed, with duration under 2 months. Diagnostic decisions used clinical symptoms, serum thyroxine and TRAb, thyroid ultrasound and orbital computed tomography. The rearrangement joins TRBV4-1 to TRBJ2-7; D gene unclear. What was sequenced was blood. The sequence derives from a man aged 18 to 29 with Graves' hyperthyroidism. The CDR3 loop reads CASSPSETGEQYF. CDR3 coding DNA: TGCGCCAGCAGCCCCTCGGAAACGGGCGAGCAGTACTTC.